The 4 T cell receptor beta chains below come from one sample, sequenced in a study of cytomegalovirus exposure and HLA in healthy donors. 13 Jbeta primers and 60 Vbeta primers were used for the PCR. The protocol was immunoSEQ multiplex PCR, while the TCRdb copy is restricted to in-frame clones and leaves out a portion. Of 100,000 to 150,000 clones in the sample, 70% to 85% were seen once. Material: PBMCs. These receptors came from a woman in her sixties in good health and CMV-seropositive.

The chain is built from TRBV6-1 and TRBJ1-2; TRBD1 might be the D (5 bases). The V end was cut by 6 bases, the J end by 0 bases, with 14 bases between. This CDR3 has 15 amino acids. From germline, CDR1 is MNHNS and CDR2 SASEGT. Here the CDR3 reads CASSPNRPPNYGYTF. DNA for the CDR3: TGTGCCAGCAGCCCAAACAGGCCTCCTAACTATGGCTACACCTTC.

This chain connects TRBV19 to TRBJ2-5; D is unresolved. This CDR3 contains 14 residues. V was cut by 4 bases and J by 5 bases, with 14 bases left in between. Per germline, CDR1 LNHDA and CDR2 SQIVND (reference sequence). DNA for the CDR3: TGTGCCAGTAGTAATCCGGAGAGGATGGAGACCCAGTACTTC. Translated: CASSNPERMETQYF.

The chain is built from TRBV28 and TRBJ2-2; 12 bases line up with TRBD2. Trimming took 3 bases from V and 3 from J; bases not matched to a gene: 5. Germline values: CDR1 MDHEN, CDR2 SYDVKM. CDR3 length equals 17 residues. DNA for the CDR3: TGTGCCAGCAGTTTCTCTAGCGGGGGGGCTGACACCGGGGAGCTGTTTTTT. This translates into CASSFSSGGADTGELFF.

The count of this clone is one. The CDR3 loop is CASSYSWRETDTQYF. Written as DNA, the CDR3 is TGTGCCAGCAGTTACTCGTGGAGGGAGACAGATACGCAGTATTTT. This chain uses TRBV6-5 with TRBJ2-3, with TRBD2 as a possible D gene (6 bases). V was clipped by 0 bases and J by 3 bases, with 10 bases between them. The germline V gene has CDR1 MNHEY and CDR2 SVGAGI. The CDR3 consists of 15 residues.